The sequence of this T cell receptor (beta chain) was determined in a study of T-cell reconstitution after alpha-beta-depleted transplantation in children. Preparing the TCRbeta library involved the use of unique molecular identifiers. Using its own MiXCR run on the PCR reads, TCRdb lists one record per CDR3 protein. Seen here are roughly 590,000 distinct CDR3 sequences, approximately 16% observed once, and the top ten hold 1.1%. The CDR3 contains 14 residues. The germline V and J ends were trimmed by 4 bases and 6 bases, with 15 bases remaining between them. Germline loops: CDR1 SQVTM, CDR2 ANQGSEA.

The chain recombines TRBV29-1 with TRBJ2-2, with D perhaps TRBD2 (5 bases). The input for sequencing was PBMCs from the stem cell graft donor, taken from the stem cell graft. The TCR was taken from a human donor who donated a stem cell graft to a child with acute myeloid leukemia. DNA for the CDR3: TGCAGCGTTGTACTAGAGAGGTTTCCCGGGGAGCTGTTTTTT. Amino acids: CSVVLERFPGELFF.